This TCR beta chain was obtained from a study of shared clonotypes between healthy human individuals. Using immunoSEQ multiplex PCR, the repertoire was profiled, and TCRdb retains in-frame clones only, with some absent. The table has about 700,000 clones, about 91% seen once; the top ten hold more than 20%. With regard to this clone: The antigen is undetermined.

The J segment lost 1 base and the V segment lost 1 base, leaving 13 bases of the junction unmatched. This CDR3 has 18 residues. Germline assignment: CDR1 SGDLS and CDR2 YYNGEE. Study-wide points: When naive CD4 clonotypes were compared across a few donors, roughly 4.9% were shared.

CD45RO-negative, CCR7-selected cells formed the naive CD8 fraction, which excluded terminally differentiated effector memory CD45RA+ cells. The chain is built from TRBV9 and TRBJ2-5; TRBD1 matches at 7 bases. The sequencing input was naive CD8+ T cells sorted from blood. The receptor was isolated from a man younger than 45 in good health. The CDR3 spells CASSVTGDSAAGQETQYF. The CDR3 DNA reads TGTGCCAGCAGCGTAACAGGGGATTCGGCGGCTGGCCAAGAGACCCAGTACTTC.